This T cell receptor (beta chain) was retrieved from a study of cytomegalovirus exposure and HLA in healthy donors. General study points: Productive rates of about 90% or about 30% were seen for most TCR beta V segments in an earlier analysis.

Both 60 Vbeta primers and 13 Jbeta primers went into the PCR. Assay: immunoSEQ multiplex PCR; the TCRdb copy retains only in-frame clones and omits some. The repertoire holds about 85,000 clones, approximately 80% seen once, with 20% to 25% in the top ten. On this clone: Antigen unknown.

CDR3 size: 13 residues. V was trimmed by 8 bases and J by 4 bases, leaving 12 bases between them. Germline values: CDR1 KGHSH, CDR2 LQKENI. The rearrangement uses TRBV18 and TRBJ2-1, with D hard to call. The TCR comes from a woman between 50 and 59 years old in good health and CMV-seropositive. Sequencing input: PBMCs. The CDR3 nucleotides read TGTGCCAGCCTCCCCACCAGTTACAATGAGCAGTTCTTC. As protein: CASLPTSYNEQFF.